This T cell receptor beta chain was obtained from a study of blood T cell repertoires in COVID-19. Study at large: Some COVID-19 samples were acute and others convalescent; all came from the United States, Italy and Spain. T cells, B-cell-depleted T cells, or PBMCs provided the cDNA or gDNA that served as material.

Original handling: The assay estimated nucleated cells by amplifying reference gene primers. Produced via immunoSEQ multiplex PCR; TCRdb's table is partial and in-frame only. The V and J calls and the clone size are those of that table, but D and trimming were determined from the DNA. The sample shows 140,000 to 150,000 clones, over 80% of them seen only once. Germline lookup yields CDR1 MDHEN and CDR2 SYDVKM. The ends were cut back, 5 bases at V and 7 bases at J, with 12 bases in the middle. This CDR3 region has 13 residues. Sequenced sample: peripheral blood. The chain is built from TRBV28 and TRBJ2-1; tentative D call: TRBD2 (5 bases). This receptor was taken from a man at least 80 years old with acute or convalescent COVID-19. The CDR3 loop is CASSEYGENEQFF. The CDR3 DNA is TGTGCCAGCAGTGAGTACGGGGAGAATGAGCAGTTCTTC.